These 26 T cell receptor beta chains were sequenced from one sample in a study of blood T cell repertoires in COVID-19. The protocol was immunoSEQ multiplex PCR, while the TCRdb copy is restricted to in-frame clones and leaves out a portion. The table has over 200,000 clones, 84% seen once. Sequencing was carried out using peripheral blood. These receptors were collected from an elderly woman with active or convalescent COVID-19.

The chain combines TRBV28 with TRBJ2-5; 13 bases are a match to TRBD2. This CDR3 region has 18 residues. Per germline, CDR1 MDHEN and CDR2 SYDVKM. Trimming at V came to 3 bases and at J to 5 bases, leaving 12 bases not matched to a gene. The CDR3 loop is CASSLTGTSGVRQETQYF. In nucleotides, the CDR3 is TGTGCCAGCAGTTTGACTGGGACTAGCGGGGTCCGACAGGAGACCCAGTACTTC.

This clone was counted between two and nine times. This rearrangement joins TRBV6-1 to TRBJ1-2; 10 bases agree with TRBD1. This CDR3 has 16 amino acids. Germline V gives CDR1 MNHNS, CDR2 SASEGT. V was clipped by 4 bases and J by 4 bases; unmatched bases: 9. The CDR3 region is CASSGRGQGIPYGYTF. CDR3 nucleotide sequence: TGTGCCAGCAGTGGGAGGGGACAGGGGATACCCTATGGCTACACCTTC.

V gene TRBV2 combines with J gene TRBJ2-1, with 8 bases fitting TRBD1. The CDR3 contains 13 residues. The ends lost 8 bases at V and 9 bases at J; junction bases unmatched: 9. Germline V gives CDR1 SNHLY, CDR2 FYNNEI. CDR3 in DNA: TGTGCCAGCCTGACAGGGGAGTATAGTGAGCAGTTCTTC. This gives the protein CASLTGEYSEQFF.

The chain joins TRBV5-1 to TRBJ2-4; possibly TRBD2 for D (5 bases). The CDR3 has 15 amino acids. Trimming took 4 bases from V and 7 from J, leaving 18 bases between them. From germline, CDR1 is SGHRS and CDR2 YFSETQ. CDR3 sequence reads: CASSRTAGPWNIQYF. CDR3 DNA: TGCGCCAGCAGCCGCACCGCGGGCCCGTGGAACATTCAGTACTTC.

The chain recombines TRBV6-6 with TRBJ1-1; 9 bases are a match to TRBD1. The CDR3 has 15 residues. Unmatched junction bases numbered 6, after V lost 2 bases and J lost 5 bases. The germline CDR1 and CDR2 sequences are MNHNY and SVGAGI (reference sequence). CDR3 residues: CASSYMTGGGTEAFF. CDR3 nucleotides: TGTGCCAGCAGTTACATGACAGGGGGGGGAACTGAAGCTTTCTTT.

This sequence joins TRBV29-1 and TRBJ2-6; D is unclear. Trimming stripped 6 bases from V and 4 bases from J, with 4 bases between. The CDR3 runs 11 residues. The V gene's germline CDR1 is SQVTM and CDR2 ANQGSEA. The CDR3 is CSVRGANVLTF. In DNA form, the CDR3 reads TGCAGCGTGCGAGGGGCCAACGTCCTGACTTTC. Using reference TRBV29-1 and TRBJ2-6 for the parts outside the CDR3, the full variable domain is SAVISQKPSRDICQRGTSLTIQCQVDSQVTMMFWYRQQPGQSLTLIATANQGSEATYESGFVIDKFPISRPNLTFSTLTVSNMSPEDSSIYLCSVRGANVLTFGAGSRLTVL.

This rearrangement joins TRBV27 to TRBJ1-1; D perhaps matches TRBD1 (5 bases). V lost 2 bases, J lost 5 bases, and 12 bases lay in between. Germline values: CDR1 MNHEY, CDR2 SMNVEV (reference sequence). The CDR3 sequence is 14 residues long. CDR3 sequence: CASSLVTGYTEAFF. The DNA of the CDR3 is TGTGCCAGCAGTTTAGTTACAGGATATACTGAAGCTTTCTTT.

As DNA, the CDR3 is TGTGCCAGCAGCCCCCGGGACAGGGGAACAGGTGGTGCAAATGAAAAACTGTTTTTT. Its translation is CASSPRDRGTGGANEKLFF. This rearrangement joins TRBV7-9 to TRBJ1-4, with TRBD1 matching 10 bases. The germline gives CDR1 SEHNR, CDR2 FQNEAQ (reference sequence). The ends lost 5 bases at V and 5 bases at J; junction bases unmatched: 17. The CDR3 spans 19 residues.

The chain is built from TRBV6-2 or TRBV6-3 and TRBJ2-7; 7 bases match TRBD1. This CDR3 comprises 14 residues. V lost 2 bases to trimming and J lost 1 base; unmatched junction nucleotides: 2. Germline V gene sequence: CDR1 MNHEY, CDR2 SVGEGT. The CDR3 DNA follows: TGTGCCAGCAGTTACCCACAGGGGTCCTACGAGCAGTACTTC. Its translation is CASSYPQGSYEQYF.

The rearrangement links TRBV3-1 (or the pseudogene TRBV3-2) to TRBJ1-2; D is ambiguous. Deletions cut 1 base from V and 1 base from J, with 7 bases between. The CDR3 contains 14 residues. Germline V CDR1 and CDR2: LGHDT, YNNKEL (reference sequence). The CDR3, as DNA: TGTGCCAGCAGCCAAGGTTTAGTTAACTATGGCTACACCTTC. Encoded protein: CASSQGLVNYGYTF.

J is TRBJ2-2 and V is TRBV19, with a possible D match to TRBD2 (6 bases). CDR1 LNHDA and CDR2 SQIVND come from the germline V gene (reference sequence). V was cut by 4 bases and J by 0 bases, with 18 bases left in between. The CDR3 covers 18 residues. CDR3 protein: CASSTTPGVGANTGELFF. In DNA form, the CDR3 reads TGTGCCAGTAGTACCACCCCGGGGGTTGGAGCGAACACCGGGGAGCTGTTTTTT.

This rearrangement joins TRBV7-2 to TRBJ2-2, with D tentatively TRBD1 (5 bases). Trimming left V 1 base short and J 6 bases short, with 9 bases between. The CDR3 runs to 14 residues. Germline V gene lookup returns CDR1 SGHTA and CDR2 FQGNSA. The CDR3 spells CASSLVQVPGELFF. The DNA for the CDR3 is TGTGCCAGCAGCTTAGTACAGGTCCCCGGGGAGCTGTTTTTT.

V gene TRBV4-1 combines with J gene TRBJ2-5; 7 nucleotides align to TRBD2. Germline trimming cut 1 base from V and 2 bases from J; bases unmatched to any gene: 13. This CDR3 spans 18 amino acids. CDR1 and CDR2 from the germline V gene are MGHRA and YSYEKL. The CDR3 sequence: CASSQAVSGRGAQETQYF. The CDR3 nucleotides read TGCGCCAGCAGCCAAGCGGTTAGCGGGCGGGGAGCTCAAGAGACCCAGTACTTC.

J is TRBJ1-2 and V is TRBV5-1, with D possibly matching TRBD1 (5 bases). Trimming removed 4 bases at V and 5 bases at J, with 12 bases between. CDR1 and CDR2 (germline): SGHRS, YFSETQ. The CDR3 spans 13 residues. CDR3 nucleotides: TGCGCCAGCAGCCCCCAAGGGGATTATGGCTACACCTTC. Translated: CASSPQGDYGYTF.

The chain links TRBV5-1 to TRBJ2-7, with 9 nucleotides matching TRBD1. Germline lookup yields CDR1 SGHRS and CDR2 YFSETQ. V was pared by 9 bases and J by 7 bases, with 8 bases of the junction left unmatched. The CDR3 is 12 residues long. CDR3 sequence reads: CATGTGYEEQYF. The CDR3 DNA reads TGCGCCACTGGGACAGGGTATGAGGAGCAGTACTTC.

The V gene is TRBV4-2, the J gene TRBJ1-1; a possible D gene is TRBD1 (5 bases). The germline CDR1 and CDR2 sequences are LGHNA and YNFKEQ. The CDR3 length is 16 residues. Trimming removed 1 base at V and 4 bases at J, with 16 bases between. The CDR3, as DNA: TGTGCCAGCAGCCAAGGGGCAGGGAGGTCTTCCACTGAAGCTTTCTTT. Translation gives CASSQGAGRSSTEAFF.

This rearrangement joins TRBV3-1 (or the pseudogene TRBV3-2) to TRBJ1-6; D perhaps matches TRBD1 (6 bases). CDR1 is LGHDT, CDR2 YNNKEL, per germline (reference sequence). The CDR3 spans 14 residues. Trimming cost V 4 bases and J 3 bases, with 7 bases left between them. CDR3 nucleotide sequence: TGTGCCAGCAGCCCGACAGGCTATAATTCACCCCTCCACTTT. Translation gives CASSPTGYNSPLHF.

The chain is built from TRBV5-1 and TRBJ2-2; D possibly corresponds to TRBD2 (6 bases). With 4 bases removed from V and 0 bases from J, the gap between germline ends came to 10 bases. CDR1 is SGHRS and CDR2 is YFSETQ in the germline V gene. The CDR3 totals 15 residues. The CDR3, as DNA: TGCGCCAGCAGCCCCAGCGGGTCGAACACCGGGGAGCTGTTTTTT. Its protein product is CASSPSGSNTGELFF.

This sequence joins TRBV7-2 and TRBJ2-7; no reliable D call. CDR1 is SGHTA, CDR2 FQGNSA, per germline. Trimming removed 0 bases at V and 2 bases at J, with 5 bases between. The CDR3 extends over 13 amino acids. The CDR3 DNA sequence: TGTGCCAGCAGCTTAGCGCGCGCCTACGAGCAGTACTTC. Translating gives CASSLARAYEQYF.

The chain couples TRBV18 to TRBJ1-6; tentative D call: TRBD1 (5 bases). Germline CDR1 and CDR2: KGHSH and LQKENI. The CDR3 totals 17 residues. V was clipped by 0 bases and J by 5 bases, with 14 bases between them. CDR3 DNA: TGTGCCAGCTCACCACCATCTTTGGCAGGGAATAATTCACCCCTCCACTTT. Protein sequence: CASSPPSLAGNNSPLHF.

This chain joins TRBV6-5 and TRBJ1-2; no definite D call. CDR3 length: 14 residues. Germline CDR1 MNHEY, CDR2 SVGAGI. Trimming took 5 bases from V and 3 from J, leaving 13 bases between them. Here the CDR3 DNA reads TGTGCCAGCAGTAAACATATTGATGACTATGGCTACACCTTC. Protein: CASSKHIDDYGYTF.

In DNA, the CDR3 is TGTGCCAGTAGGGGACAGCCAAATACGCAGTATTTT. Residues: CASRGQPNTQYF. This chain links TRBV19 with TRBJ2-3; 7 bases agree with TRBD1. The CDR3 has 12 residues. V shed 6 bases, J shed 7 bases, and the junction held 4 bases outside the gene matches. CDR1 and CDR2 (germline): LNHDA, SQIVND (reference sequence).

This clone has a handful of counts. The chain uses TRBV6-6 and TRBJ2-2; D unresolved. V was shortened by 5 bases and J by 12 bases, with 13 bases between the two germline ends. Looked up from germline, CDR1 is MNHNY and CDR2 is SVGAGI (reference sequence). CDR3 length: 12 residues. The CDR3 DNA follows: TGTGCCAGCAGTCCCCGAGTAGAACAGCTGTTTTTT. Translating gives CASSPRVEQLFF.

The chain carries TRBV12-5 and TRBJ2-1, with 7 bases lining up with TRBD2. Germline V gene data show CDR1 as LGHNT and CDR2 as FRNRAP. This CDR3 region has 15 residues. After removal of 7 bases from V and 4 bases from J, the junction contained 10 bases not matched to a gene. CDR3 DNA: TGTGCTAGTGACCGCAGGGCTAGCGGATACAATGAGCAGTTCTTC. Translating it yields CASDRRASGYNEQFF.

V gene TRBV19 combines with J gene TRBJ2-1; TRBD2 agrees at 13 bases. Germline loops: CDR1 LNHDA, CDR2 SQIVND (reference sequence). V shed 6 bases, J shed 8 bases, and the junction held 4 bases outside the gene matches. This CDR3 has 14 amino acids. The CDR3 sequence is CASSILAGGDEQFF. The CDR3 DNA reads TGTGCCAGTAGCATACTAGCGGGAGGGGATGAGCAGTTCTTC. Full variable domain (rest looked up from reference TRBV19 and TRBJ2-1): DGGITQSPKYLFRKEGQNVTLSCEQNLNHDAMYWYRQDPGQGLRLIYYSQIVNDFQKGDIAEGYSVSREKKESFPLTVTSAQKNPTAFYLCASSILAGGDEQFFGPGTRLTVL.

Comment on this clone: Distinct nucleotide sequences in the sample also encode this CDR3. The CDR3 loop reads CASSHRTGPYEQYF. The CDR3 DNA reads as TGCGCCAGCAGCCACAGGACAGGGCCCTACGAGCAGTACTTC. This chain links TRBV4-3 with TRBJ2-7, with 8 bases lining up with TRBD1. The junction had 3 bases not matched to a gene; V was cut back by 3 bases and J by 2 bases. Per the germline V gene, CDR1 is LGHNA and CDR2 is YSLEER. The CDR3 runs to 14 residues.